The clone carrying this T cell receptor beta chain showed up just a few times. This specimen belongs to a study of CD8 T cells in ankylosing spondylitis. One entry per CDR3 protein results from TCRdb running MiXCR on the 5' RACE reads. This table holds 200,000 to 300,000 distinct CDR3 sequences, about 10% found once. CDR3 length equals 16 residues. Germline V gene sequence: CDR1 SGHRS, CDR2 YFSETQ. Unmatched junction bases numbered 6, after V lost 2 bases and J lost 2 bases. What was sequenced was blood, either unsorted or a sorted T cell fraction (not recorded which). The TCR sequence derives from a male donor with ankylosing spondylitis or in good health (not recorded which). This chain joins TRBV5-1 and TRBJ2-1, with 8 bases identical to TRBD1. For the CDR3, the DNA is TGCGCCAGCAGCTTAATGACAGGGGAAACCTACAATGAGCAGTTCTTC. This encodes CASSLMTGETYNEQFF.